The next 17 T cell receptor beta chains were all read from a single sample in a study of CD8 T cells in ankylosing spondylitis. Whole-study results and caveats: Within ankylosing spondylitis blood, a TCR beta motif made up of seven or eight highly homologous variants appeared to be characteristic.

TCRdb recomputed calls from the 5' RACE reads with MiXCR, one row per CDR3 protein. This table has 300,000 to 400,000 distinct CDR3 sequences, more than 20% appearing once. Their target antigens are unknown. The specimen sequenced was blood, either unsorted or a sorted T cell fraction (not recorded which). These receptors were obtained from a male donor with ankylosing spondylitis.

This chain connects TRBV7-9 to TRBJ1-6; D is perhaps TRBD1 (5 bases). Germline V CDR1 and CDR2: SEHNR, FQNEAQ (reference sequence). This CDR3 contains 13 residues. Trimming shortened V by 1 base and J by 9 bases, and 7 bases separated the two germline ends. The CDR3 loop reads CASSLEGSSPLHF. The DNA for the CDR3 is TGTGCCAGCAGCTTAGAGGGGTCTTCACCCCTCCACTTT.

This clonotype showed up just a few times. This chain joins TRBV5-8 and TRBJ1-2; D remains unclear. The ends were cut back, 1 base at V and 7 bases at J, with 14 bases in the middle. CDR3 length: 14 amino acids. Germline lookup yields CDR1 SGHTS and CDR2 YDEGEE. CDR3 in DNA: TGTGCCAGCAGCTTGCGGTTCGGGGTCGGTGGCTACACCTTC. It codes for CASSLRFGVGGYTF. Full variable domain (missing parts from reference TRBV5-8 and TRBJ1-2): EAGVTQSPTHLIKTRGQQATLRCSPISGHTSVYWYQQALGLGLQFLLWYDEGEERNRGNFPPRFSGRQFPNYSSELNVNALELEDSALYLCASSLRFGVGGYTFGSGTRLTVV.

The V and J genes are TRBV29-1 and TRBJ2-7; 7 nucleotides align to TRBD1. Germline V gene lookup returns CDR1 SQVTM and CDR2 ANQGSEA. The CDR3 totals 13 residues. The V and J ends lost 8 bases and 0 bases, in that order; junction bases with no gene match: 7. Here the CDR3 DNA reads TGCAGCATTAAGGGGGACAGCTCCTACGAGCAGTACTTC. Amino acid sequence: CSIKGDSSYEQYF.

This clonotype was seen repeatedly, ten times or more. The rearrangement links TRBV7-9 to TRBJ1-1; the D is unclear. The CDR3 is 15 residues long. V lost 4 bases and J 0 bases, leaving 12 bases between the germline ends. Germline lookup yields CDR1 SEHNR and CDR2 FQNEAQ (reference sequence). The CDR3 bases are TGTGCCAGCAGCTCGAAACGACGGTTGAACACTGAAGCTTTCTTT. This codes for CASSSKRRLNTEAFF.

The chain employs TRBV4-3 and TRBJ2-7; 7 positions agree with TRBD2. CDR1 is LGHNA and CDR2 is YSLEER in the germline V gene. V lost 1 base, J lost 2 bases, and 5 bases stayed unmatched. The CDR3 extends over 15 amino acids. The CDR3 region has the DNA TGCGCCAGCAGCCAAGTGGCTAGCGGCGCCTACGAGCAGTACTTC. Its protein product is CASSQVASGAYEQYF.

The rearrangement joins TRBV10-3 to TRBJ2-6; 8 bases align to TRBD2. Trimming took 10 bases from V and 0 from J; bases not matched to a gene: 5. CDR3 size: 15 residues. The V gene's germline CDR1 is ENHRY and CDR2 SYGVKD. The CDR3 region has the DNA TGTGCCACGGGGGGGTCCCCCTCTGGGGCCAACGTCCTGACTTTC. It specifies CATGGSPSGANVLTF.

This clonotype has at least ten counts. The CDR3 DNA reads as TGTGCCAGCAGCCCCGTCCGGGGTAAGGTCGAGCAGTACTTC. Translated, it gives CASSPVRGKVEQYF. V usage is TRBV12-3 or TRBV12-4 and J usage is TRBJ2-7; D is possibly TRBD2 (5 bases). V was pared by 6 bases and J by 6 bases, with 18 bases between. This CDR3 is 14 amino acids long.

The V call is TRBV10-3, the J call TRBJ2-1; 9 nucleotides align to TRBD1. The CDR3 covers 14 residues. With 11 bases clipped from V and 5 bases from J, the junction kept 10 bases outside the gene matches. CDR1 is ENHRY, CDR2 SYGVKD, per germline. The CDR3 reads CALWGGDRDNEQFF. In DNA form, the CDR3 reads TGTGCCCTCTGGGGGGGGGACAGGGACAATGAGCAGTTCTTC.

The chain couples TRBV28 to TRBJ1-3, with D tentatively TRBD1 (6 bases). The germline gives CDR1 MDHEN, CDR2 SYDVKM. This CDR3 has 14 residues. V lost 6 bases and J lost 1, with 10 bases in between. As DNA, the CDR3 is TGTGCCAGCAGCAGGGGCGATTCTGGAAACACCATATATTTT. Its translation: CASSRGDSGNTIYF.

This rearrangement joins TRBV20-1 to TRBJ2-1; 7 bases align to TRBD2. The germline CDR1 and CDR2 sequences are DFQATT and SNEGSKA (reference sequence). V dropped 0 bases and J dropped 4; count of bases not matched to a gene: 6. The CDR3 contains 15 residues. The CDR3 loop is CSARDPLAAYNEQFF. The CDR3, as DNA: TGCAGTGCTAGAGATCCCCTAGCGGCATACAATGAGCAGTTCTTC.

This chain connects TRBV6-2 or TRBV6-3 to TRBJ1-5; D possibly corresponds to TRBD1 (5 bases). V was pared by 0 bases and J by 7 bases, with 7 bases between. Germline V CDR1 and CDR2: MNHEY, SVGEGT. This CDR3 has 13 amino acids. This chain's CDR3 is CASSYSTVQPQHF. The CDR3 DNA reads TGTGCCAGCAGTTACTCGACAGTGCAGCCCCAGCATTTT.

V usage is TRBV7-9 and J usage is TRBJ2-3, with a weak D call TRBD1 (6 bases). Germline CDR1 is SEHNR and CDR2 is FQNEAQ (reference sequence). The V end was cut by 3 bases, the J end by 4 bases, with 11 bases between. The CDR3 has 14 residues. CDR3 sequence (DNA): TGTGCCAGCAGCTTGGGCAGGGGTTCAGATACGCAGTATTTT. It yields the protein CASSLGRGSDTQYF.

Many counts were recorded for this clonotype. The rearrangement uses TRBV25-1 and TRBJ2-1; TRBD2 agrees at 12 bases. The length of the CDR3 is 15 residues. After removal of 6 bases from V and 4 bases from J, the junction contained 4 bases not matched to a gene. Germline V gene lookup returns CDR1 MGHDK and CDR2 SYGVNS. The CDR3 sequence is CASRHGLAGYNEQFF. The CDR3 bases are TGTGCCAGCAGACATGGACTAGCGGGGTACAATGAGCAGTTCTTC.

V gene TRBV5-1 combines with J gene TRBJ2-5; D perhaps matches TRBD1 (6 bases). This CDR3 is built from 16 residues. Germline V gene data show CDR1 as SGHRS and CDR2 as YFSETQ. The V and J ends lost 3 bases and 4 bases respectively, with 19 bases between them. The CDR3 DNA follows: TGCGCCAGCAGCTCCGGGACACTTAAGACCACAGAGACCCAGTACTTC. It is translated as CASSSGTLKTTETQYF.

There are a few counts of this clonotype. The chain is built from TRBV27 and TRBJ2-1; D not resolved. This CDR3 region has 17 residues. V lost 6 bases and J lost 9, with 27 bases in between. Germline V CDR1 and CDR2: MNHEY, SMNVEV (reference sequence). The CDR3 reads CASSQHPGVVRDSEQFF. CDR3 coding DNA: TGTGCCAGCAGCCAACACCCTGGGGTTGTTAGAGATAGTGAGCAGTTCTTC.

CDR3 protein: CASSRAWTGESRNGYTF. The DNA for the CDR3 is TGTGCCAGCAGTCGGGCTTGGACAGGGGAAAGCCGGAATGGCTACACCTTC. The rearrangement links TRBV2 to TRBJ1-2, with 9 bases matching TRBD1. CDR3 length equals 17 residues. In germline, CDR1 is SNHLY, CDR2 FYNNEI. Trimming at V came to 5 bases and at J to 6 bases, leaving 16 bases not matched to a gene.

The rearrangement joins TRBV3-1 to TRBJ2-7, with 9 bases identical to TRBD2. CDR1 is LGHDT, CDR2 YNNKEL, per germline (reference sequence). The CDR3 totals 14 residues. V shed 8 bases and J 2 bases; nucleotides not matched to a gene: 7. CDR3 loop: CASGPTSGAYEQYF. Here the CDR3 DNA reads TGTGCCAGCGGCCCGACTAGCGGAGCCTACGAGCAGTACTTC.